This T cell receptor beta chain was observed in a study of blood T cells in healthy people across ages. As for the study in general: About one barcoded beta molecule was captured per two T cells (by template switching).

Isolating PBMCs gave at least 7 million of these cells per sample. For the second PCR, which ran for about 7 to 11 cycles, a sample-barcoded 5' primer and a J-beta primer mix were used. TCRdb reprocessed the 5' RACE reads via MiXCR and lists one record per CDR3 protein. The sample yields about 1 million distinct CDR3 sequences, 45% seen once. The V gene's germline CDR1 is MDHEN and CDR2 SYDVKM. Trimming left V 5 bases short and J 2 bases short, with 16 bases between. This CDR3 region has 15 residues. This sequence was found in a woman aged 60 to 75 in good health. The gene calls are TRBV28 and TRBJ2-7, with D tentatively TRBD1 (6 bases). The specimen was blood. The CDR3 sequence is CASSRTGMRAYEQYF. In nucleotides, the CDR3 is TGTGCCAGCAGTCGAACAGGGATGCGCGCCTACGAGCAGTACTTC.